The 28 T cell receptor beta chains below all came from one sample that was sequenced in a study of T cell changes during pregnancy in multiple sclerosis. The repertoire was sequenced with immunoSEQ multiplex PCR; TCRdb's copy has only in-frame clones and lacks some. This sample yields around 49,000 clones, of which approximately 91% are seen a single time; roughly 0.66% belongs to the top ten. The material sequenced was CD4+ T cells from peripheral blood mononuclear cells, taken after pregnancy. The source is a female donor in good health, enrolled as a control in a pregnancy study.

This clone appeared once. This chain connects TRBV6-4 to TRBJ1-1, with 8 bases fitting TRBD1. J was trimmed by 1 base and V by 6 bases; bases with no gene match: 4. Germline V CDR1 and CDR2: MRHNA, SNTAGT. The CDR3 consists of 14 residues. The CDR3 DNA reads as TGTGCCAGCAGGGGGACAGGCCGGAACACTGAAGCTTTCTTT. Its translation is CASRGTGRNTEAFF.

The chain uses TRBV23-1 and TRBJ1-5, with TRBD1 matching over 9 bases. TRBV23-1 is an open reading frame whose function is uncertain. The CDR3 consists of 18 residues. The ends lost 3 bases at V and 1 base at J; junction bases unmatched: 10. The CDR3 reads CASSHHDRGSSSNQPQHF. CDR3 in DNA: TGCGCCAGCAGTCACCACGACAGGGGGAGTTCAAGCAATCAGCCCCAGCATTTT.

This clone was seen a few times. J is TRBJ2-2 and V is TRBV28, with a possible D match to TRBD1 (6 bases). The V gene's germline CDR1 is MDHEN and CDR2 SYDVKM. This CDR3 is built from 16 residues. V was shortened by 3 bases and J by 4 bases, with 15 bases between the two germline ends. The CDR3 coding sequence is TGTGCCAGCAGTTTTGAAGGTACAGGGCGCACCGGGGAGCTGTTTTTT. Protein sequence: CASSFEGTGRTGELFF. The full variable domain, in which reference TRBV28 and TRBJ2-2 provide the parts outside the CDR3, is DVKVTQSSRYLVKRTGEKVFLECVQDMDHENMFWYRQDPGLGLRLIYFSYDVKMKEKGDIPEGYSVSREKKERFSLILESASTNQTSMYLCASSFEGTGRTGELFFGEGSRLTVL.

In DNA form, the CDR3 reads TGCGCCAGCAGCTCGACAGGGGGGAGCAATCAGCCCCAGCATTTT. As protein: CASSSTGGSNQPQHF. This chain connects TRBV5-1 to TRBJ1-5; 9 bases line up with TRBD1. V lost 3 bases, J lost 1 base, and 2 bases stayed unmatched. Germline V lookup: CDR1 SGHRS, CDR2 YFSETQ. CDR3 length: 15 residues. Based on the CDR3 plus reference TRBV5-1 and TRBJ1-5, the full variable domain is KAGVTQTPRYLIKTRGQQVTLSCSPISGHRSVSWYQQTPGQGLQFLFEYFSETQRNKGNFPGRFSGRQFSNSRSEMNVSTLELGDSALYLCASSSTGGSNQPQHFGDGTRLSIL.

On this clone itself: At one end, the junction sequence differs from germline, possibly due to a read error. V is TRBV2 and J is TRBJ1-4, with TRBD1 as a possible D gene (5 bases). The CDR3 has 14 residues. Germline assignment: CDR1 SNHLY and CDR2 FYNNEI. The chain's CDR3 is CASSLETKVGGSGF. The CDR3 DNA reads TGTGCCAGCAGCCTAGAGACGAAGGTGGGGGGATCAGGATTT.

This sequence joins TRBV5-1 and TRBJ2-7, with a weak D call TRBD1 (5 bases). CDR1 is SGHRS, CDR2 YFSETQ, per germline. This CDR3 has 14 residues. V lost 2 bases, J lost 6 bases, and 15 bases lay in between. The DNA of the CDR3 is TGCGCCAGCAGCTTCGGGCAGGGTTCTCTCGAGCAGTACTTC. Its protein product is CASSFGQGSLEQYF.

J is TRBJ1-3 and V is TRBV7-9, with unresolved D. V was shortened by 6 bases and J by 3 bases, with 15 bases between the two germline ends. The CDR3 spans 15 residues. From germline, CDR1 is SEHNR and CDR2 FQNEAQ (reference sequence). CDR3 sequence reads: CASRPPPRLGNTIYF. The CDR3 DNA follows: TGTGCCAGCAGACCCCCGCCGCGGCTTGGAAACACCATATATTTT. Drawing the rest from reference TRBV7-9 and TRBJ1-3, the complete variable domain is DTGVSQNPRHKITKRGQNVTFRCDPISEHNRLYWYRQTLGQGPEFLTYFQNEAQLEKSRLLSDRFSAERPKGSFSTLEIQRTEQGDSAMYLCASRPPPRLGNTIYFGEGSWLTVV.

This clone was counted once. V usage is TRBV5-8 and J usage is TRBJ1-1; unclear D gene. V gave up 4 bases and J gave up 4 bases, with 14 bases separating them. Per germline, CDR1 SGHTS and CDR2 YDEGEE. This CDR3 spans 14 amino acids. CDR3 bases: TGTGCCAGCAGCCACCTTGGGAGTAGCACTGAAGCTTTCTTT. Translation: CASSHLGSSTEAFF.

V is TRBV18 and J is TRBJ2-5, with 12 bases aligning to TRBD2. The closer fit of TRBJ2-7 to the DNA end suggests the J call may be wrong. This CDR3 has 19 residues. From germline, CDR1 is KGHSH and CDR2 LQKENI. CDR3 region: CASSPPGNKRTSGMVEQYF. The CDR3 DNA is TGTGCCAGCTCACCACCAGGGAACAAGAGGACTAGCGGGATGGTCGAGCAGTACTTC.

The chain couples TRBV15 to TRBJ2-7; D perhaps matches TRBD1 (5 bases). The CDR3 extends over 20 amino acids. Germline loops: CDR1 LNHNV, CDR2 YYDKDF (reference sequence). Trimming removed 2 bases at V and 0 bases at J, with 26 bases between. CDR3 bases: TGTGCCACCAGCAGAAGGGATGCAGGGCGCGGTGGGCGGAGCTCCTACGAGCAGTACTTC. As protein: CATSRRDAGRGGRSSYEQYF.

The V gene is TRBV18, the J gene TRBJ1-1, with TRBD1 matching 7 bases. V lost 3 bases and J lost 1; bases outside the gene matches: 5. The germline gives CDR1 KGHSH, CDR2 LQKENI. This CDR3 has 15 residues. The CDR3 coding sequence is TGTGCCAGCTCACCGCGGACAGGACAGAACACTGAAGCTTTCTTT. Translating gives CASSPRTGQNTEAFF. The whole variable domain, filled in from reference TRBV18 and TRBJ1-1, reads NAGVMQNPRHLVRRRGQEARLRCSPMKGHSHVYWYRQLPEEGLKFMVYLQKENIIDESGMPKERFSAEFPKEGPSILRIQQVVRGDSAAYFCASSPRTGQNTEAFFGQGTRLTVV.

DNA of the CDR3: TGTGCCACCCGGACAGGGGGCGACTACGAGCAGTACTTC. Encoded protein: CATRTGGDYEQYF. The chain links TRBV10-3 to TRBJ2-7; the match to TRBD1 covers 11 bases. V was pared by 10 bases and J by 3 bases, with 5 bases of the junction left unmatched. CDR3 length: 13 residues. Per germline, CDR1 ENHRY and CDR2 SYGVKD.

This clone was observed a handful of times. This chain joins TRBV19 and TRBJ1-1; 7 nucleotides line up with TRBD1. V dropped 4 bases and J dropped 4; count of bases not matched to a gene: 9. CDR3 length: 15 residues. CDR1 and CDR2 from the germline V gene are LNHDA and SQIVND (reference sequence). CDR3: CASSSPQGVPTEAFF. The DNA of the CDR3 is TGTGCCAGTAGTAGTCCCCAGGGGGTTCCCACTGAAGCTTTCTTT.

J is TRBJ2-3 and V is TRBV5-5; D not resolved. The V and J ends lost 4 bases and 2 bases respectively, with 5 bases between them. Germline V gene lookup returns CDR1 SGHKS and CDR2 YYEKEE (reference sequence). CDR3 length: 12 amino acids. The CDR3 here is CASSPVTDTQYF. In DNA, the CDR3 is TGTGCCAGCAGCCCGGTCACAGATACGCAGTATTTT.

V usage is TRBV18 and J usage is TRBJ2-3; D is ambiguous. The germline gives CDR1 KGHSH, CDR2 LQKENI. The CDR3 runs 15 residues. Trimming cost V 0 bases and J 5 bases, with 12 bases left between them. Here the CDR3 reads CASSPPSIARDTQYF. The DNA for the CDR3 is TGTGCCAGCTCACCACCGTCGATAGCAAGAGATACGCAGTATTTT.

This clone was seen a few times. This chain joins TRBV5-4 and TRBJ1-2, with TRBD1 matching over 7 bases. V was pared by 4 bases and J by 6 bases, with 12 bases of the junction left unmatched. CDR1 is SGHNT and CDR2 is YYREEE in the germline V gene (reference sequence). This CDR3 is 15 amino acids long. The CDR3 nucleotides read TGTGCCAGCAGCCCAGAGTTGACAGGGTTGGATGGCTACACCTTC. Translation: CASSPELTGLDGYTF.

In DNA form, the CDR3 reads TGTGCCAGCAGTTTACGGACTAGCGGATACGAGCAGTACTTC. Translation: CASSLRTSGYEQYF. This chain uses TRBV6-1 with TRBJ2-7, with TRBD2 matching 10 bases. Unmatched junction bases numbered 5, after V lost 5 bases and J lost 4 bases. Germline loops: CDR1 MNHNS, CDR2 SASEGT. This CDR3 is built from 14 residues.

The rearrangement links TRBV7-9 to TRBJ2-5; weak D call: TRBD2 (6 bases). Per germline, CDR1 SEHNR and CDR2 FQNEAQ (reference sequence). Trimming removed 2 bases at V and 4 bases at J, with 14 bases between. The CDR3 runs to 15 residues. The DNA for the CDR3 is TGTGCCAGCAGCTTACGTGCGGGAATTGGAGAGACCCAGTACTTC. Translated: CASSLRAGIGETQYF.

In the case of this clone: One junction end disagrees with the germline gene, perhaps due to a read error. The chain recombines TRBV30 with TRBJ1-2; the D gene is possibly TRBD1 (5 bases). Germline V gene sequence: CDR1 GTSNPN, CDR2 SVGIG (reference sequence). The CDR3 is made up of 13 amino acids. The CDR3, as DNA: TGTGCCTGGAGTGTACGATATCGTGAAGGGACTTTCTTC. Amino acids: CAWSVRYREGTFF.

CDR3 DNA: TGTGCCAGCAGCGGACAGGGCAATCAGCCCCAGCATTTT. This encodes CASSGQGNQPQHF. The V and J genes are TRBV9 and TRBJ1-5; maybe TRBD1 (6 bases). Germline CDR1 reads SGDLS; CDR2 reads YYNGEE. The V end lost 3 bases, the J end lost 2 bases, and 6 bases lay between the germline ends. This CDR3 has 13 residues.

V gene TRBV29-1 combines with J gene TRBJ2-4; D possibly corresponds to TRBD1 (6 bases). The germline V gene encodes CDR1 SQVTM and CDR2 ANQGSEA. Trimming cost V 4 bases and J 2 bases, with 15 bases left between them. The length of the CDR3 is 15 residues. The CDR3 DNA follows: TGCAGCGTTGGAGGGCAGGGGAAGTCCAAAAACATTCAGTACTTC. Translating it yields CSVGGQGKSKNIQYF.

The chain combines TRBV7-9 with TRBJ2-1; TRBD2 is a possible D gene (5 bases). The germline V gene has CDR1 SEHNR and CDR2 FQNEAQ (reference sequence). The CDR3 runs to 14 residues. V dropped 1 base and J dropped 7 bases, with 11 bases sitting between them. CDR3 bases: TGTGCCAGCAGCTTAGTTTCTAGCAAGAATGAGCAGTTCTTC. Encoded protein: CASSLVSSKNEQFF.

The V gene is TRBV6-5, the J gene TRBJ2-2; maybe TRBD2 (6 bases). This CDR3 spans 16 amino acids. The germline V gene has CDR1 MNHEY and CDR2 SVGAGI. Trimming took off 4 bases at V and 7 bases at J, with 19 bases between the two ends. CDR3 amino acids: CASSSPGAYSGGELFF. CDR3 bases: TGTGCCAGCAGTTCTCCGGGAGCATACAGTGGCGGGGAGCTGTTTTTT.

This chain connects TRBV10-3 to TRBJ2-5; no reliable D call. The CDR3 has 13 residues. CDR1 is ENHRY, CDR2 SYGVKD, per germline. The V gene lost 10 bases and the J gene lost 2 bases, with 14 bases spanning the gap. The CDR3 loop is CATVAPPQETQYF. CDR3 nucleotide sequence: TGTGCCACCGTAGCACCTCCACAAGAGACCCAGTACTTC.

The chain couples TRBV12-5 to TRBJ1-3; the D is unclear. The V end was cut by 5 bases, the J end by 4 bases, with 6 bases between. CDR1 is LGHNT and CDR2 is FRNRAP in the germline V gene. The CDR3 length is 12 residues. This CDR3 reads CASGGRGNTIYF. DNA of the CDR3: TGTGCTAGTGGTGGGAGGGGAAACACCATATATTTT.

This chain links TRBV7-9 with TRBJ2-5; 8 positions match TRBD1. With 6 bases clipped from V and 4 bases from J, the junction kept 4 bases outside the gene matches. Germline V gene lookup returns CDR1 SEHNR and CDR2 FQNEAQ (reference sequence). This CDR3 has 13 amino acids. The CDR3, as DNA: TGTGCCAGCAGGACCACAGGGGGAGAGACCCAGTACTTC. Translation gives CASRTTGGETQYF. Looking up the rest from reference TRBV7-9 and TRBJ2-5 gives the full variable domain: DTGVSQNPRHKITKRGQNVTFRCDPISEHNRLYWYRQTLGQGPEFLTYFQNEAQLEKSRLLSDRFSAERPKGSFSTLEIQRTEQGDSAMYLCASRTTGGETQYFGPGTRLLVL.

The chain uses TRBV28 and TRBJ1-4; 9 bases align to TRBD1. The ends lost 2 bases at V and 10 bases at J; junction bases unmatched: 5. The CDR3 extends over 14 amino acids. Germline CDR1 reads MDHEN; CDR2 reads SYDVKM. The CDR3 bases are TGTGCCAGCAGTTTACCGGGACAGGGCGGAAAACTGTTTTTT. Translated, it gives CASSLPGQGGKLFF.

The chain recombines TRBV7-8 with TRBJ2-7; 7 nucleotides match TRBD2. V gave up 1 base and J gave up 4 bases; unmatched junction bases: 4. Germline V lookup: CDR1 SGHVS, CDR2 FQNEAQ. This CDR3 spans 14 amino acids. CDR3 nucleotide sequence: TGTGCCAGCAGCTTAGTCGGGACTATGTACGAGCAGTACTTC. It specifies CASSLVGTMYEQYF.